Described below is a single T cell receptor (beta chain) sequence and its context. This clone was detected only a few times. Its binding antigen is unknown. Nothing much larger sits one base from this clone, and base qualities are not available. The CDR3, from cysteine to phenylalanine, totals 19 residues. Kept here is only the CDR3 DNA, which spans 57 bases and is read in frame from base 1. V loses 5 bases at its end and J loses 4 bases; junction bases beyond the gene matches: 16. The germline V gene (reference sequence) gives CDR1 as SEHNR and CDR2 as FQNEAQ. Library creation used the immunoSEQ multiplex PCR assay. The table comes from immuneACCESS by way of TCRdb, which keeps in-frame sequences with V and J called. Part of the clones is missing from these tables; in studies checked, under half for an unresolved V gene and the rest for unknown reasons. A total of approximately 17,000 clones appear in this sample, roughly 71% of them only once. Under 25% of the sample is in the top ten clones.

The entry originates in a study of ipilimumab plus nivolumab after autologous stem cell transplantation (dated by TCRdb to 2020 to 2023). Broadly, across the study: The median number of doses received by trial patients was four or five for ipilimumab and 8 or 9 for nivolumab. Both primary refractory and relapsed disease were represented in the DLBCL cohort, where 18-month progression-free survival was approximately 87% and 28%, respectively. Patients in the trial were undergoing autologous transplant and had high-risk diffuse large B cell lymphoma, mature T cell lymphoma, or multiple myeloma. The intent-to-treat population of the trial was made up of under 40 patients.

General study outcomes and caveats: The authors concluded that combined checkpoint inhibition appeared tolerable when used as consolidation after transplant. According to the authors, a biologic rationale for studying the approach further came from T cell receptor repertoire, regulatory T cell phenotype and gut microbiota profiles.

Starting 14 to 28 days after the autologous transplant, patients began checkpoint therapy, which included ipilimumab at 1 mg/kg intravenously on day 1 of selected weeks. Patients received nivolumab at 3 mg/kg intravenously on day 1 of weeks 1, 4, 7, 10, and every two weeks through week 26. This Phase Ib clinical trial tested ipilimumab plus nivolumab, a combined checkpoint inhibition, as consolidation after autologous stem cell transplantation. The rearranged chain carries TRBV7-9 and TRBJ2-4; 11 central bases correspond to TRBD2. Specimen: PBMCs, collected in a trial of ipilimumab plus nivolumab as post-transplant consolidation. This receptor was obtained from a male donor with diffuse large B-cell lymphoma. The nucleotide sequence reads TGTGCCAGCAGCCCCCCCCTAGCGGGGGGCCCTGGGGGTAAAAACATTCAGTACTTC. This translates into CASSPPLAGGPGGKNIQYF.